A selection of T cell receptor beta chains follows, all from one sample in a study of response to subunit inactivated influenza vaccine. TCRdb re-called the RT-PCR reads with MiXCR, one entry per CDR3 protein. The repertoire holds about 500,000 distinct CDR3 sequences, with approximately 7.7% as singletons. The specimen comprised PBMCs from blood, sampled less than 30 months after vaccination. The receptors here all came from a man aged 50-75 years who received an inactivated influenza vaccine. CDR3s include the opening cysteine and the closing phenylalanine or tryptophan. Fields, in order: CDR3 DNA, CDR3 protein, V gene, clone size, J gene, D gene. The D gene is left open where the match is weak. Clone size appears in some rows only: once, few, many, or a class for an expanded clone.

TGTGCCAGCAGCGAGCTCCTCACCGGGGAGCTGTTTTTT	CASSELLTGELFF	TRBV6-6	many	TRBJ2-2	NA
TGCGCCAGCAACCGGGACAGGGGACCCTACGAGCAGTACTTC	CASNRDRGPYEQYF	TRBV5-1	few	TRBJ2-7	TRBD1
TGTGCCATCAGTGCTGGACAGGGTGAGACCCAGTACTTC	CAISAGQGETQYF	TRBV10-3	few	TRBJ2-5	TRBD1
TGCAGCGTTAAAGGACAGGGGGTCATGAACACTGAAGCTTTCTTT	CSVKGQGVMNTEAFF	TRBV29-1	many	TRBJ1-1	TRBD1
TGCGCCAGCAGTCCGGGCGGGACAGGTGAAGTTGTGTACTTC	CASSPGGTGEVVYF	TRBV5-1	few	TRBJ2-7	TRBD1
TGCAGCGTTGCACTAGCGGGGGGACGGGAGACCCAGTACTTC	CSVALAGGRETQYF	TRBV29-1	many	TRBJ2-5	TRBD2
TGTGCCACCAGCAGAAGACAGGGGGCTTACAATGAGCAGTTCTTC	CATSRRQGAYNEQFF	TRBV15	NA	TRBJ2-1	TRBD1
TGTGCCAGCAGCTTGAGGGCAGGGGTTCCTACTGGGACCTTC	CASSLRAGVPTGTF	TRBV5-6	NA	TRBJ1-2	NA
TGTGCCAGCGCCACCACAGATACGCAGTATTTT	CASATTDTQYF	TRBV12-3/TRBV12-4	many	TRBJ2-3	NA
TGCAGTGCTAGTTCCGGAGGGCGAGGCAATAAGCAGTTCTTC	CSASSGGRGNKQFF	TRBV20-1	NA	TRBJ2-1	NA
TGTGCCAGCAGCTTAATGGGCAGGGGGCCCCAAGAGACCCAGTACTTC	CASSLMGRGPQETQYF	TRBV7-2	NA	TRBJ2-5	TRBD1
TGTGCCAGCAGCCAAGACAGGGTCACTGAAGCTTTCTTT	CASSQDRVTEAFF	TRBV7-9	many	TRBJ1-1	TRBD1
TGTGCCAGCAGTTTAGTACGGGTCGCCATTCAGTACTTC	CASSLVRVAIQYF	TRBV12-3/TRBV12-4	many	TRBJ2-4	NA
TGTGCCACGAAATCAGCGGGAGGGCCGACAGATACGCAGTATTTT	CATKSAGGPTDTQYF	TRBV10-3	few	TRBJ2-3	TRBD2
TGTGCCAGCAGCCAATCTAGCGGGGGGGTCGAGCAGTTCTTC	CASSQSSGGVEQFF	TRBV3-1	many	TRBJ2-1	TRBD2
TGCAGTGCTAGAGTCCTCCAAGAGACCCAGTACTTC	CSARVLQETQYF	TRBV20-1	many	TRBJ2-5	NA
TGTGCCAGCAGCTCCAATACGCAGTATTTT	CASSSNTQYF	TRBV5-8	NA	TRBJ2-3	NA
TGCAGTGCTAGCTCGGGGGCGACCGGGGCCAACGTCCTGACTTTC	CSASSGATGANVLTF	TRBV20-1	few	TRBJ2-6	NA
TGTGCCAGCAGCAGACGGCGCGGAGCCCTCACAGATACGCAGTATTTT	CASSRRRGALTDTQYF	TRBV28	NA	TRBJ2-3	NA
TGTGCCAGCAGCCGTATGAGTGGGGCCAACGTCCTGACTTTC	CASSRMSGANVLTF	TRBV7-2	many	TRBJ2-6	NA
TGTGCCAGCAGTTTCGTCTCCAAGGACTCACCCCTCCACTTT	CASSFVSKDSPLHF	TRBV27	few	TRBJ1-6	NA
TGTGCCAGCAGCCAAGAGGACAGGATCACAGATACGCAGTATTTT	CASSQEDRITDTQYF	TRBV16	NA	TRBJ2-3	TRBD1
TGTGCCAGCAGCTTAGAGGCAGGGATTAATTCACCCCTCCACTTT	CASSLEAGINSPLHF	TRBV7-2	few	TRBJ1-6	NA
TGTGCCAGCAGCAAAAAATCACCCCTCCTAGCGATGAACACCGGGGAGCTGTTTTTT	CASSKKSPLLAMNTGELFF	TRBV6-1	NA	TRBJ2-2	NA
TGCGCCAGCAGCCGCGGGACAACTTACACCGGGGAGCTGTTTTTT	CASSRGTTYTGELFF	TRBV5-1	NA	TRBJ2-2	NA
TGTGCCAGCAGCTCCTCAGGGGGGTTCTCCTACAATGAGCAGTTCTTC	CASSSSGGFSYNEQFF	TRBV5-4	NA	TRBJ2-1	NA
TGTGCCAGCAGCATCACCAGGGGGCTGAATTCACCCCTCCACTTT	CASSITRGLNSPLHF	TRBV5-6	many	TRBJ1-6	TRBD1
TGTGCCAGCAGCCCGGACAATACGCCGAACGTTGGGCAGTTCTTC	CASSPDNTPNVGQFF	TRBV3-1	few	TRBJ2-1	NA
TGCAGTGCTAGAACAGGGACTTCCTCCAGCAAGCAGTTCTTC	CSARTGTSSSKQFF	TRBV20-1	many	TRBJ2-1	NA
TGCGCCAGCAGCTTGGAGGGGAGTGGAGTTGAAAAACTGTTTTTT	CASSLEGSGVEKLFF	TRBV5-1	many	TRBJ1-4	NA
TGTGCCAGCAGCTTAGAGGTGTCAACTAATGAAAAACTGTTTTTT	CASSLEVSTNEKLFF	TRBV7-9	NA	TRBJ1-4	NA
TGTGCCAGCAGCCCTCAGGGGGCGCCGAACACCGGGGAGCTGTTTTTT	CASSPQGAPNTGELFF	TRBV7-3	many	TRBJ2-2	TRBD1
TGTGCCAGCAGCTTAGCGGGAGACTACAATGAGCAGTTCTTC	CASSLAGDYNEQFF	TRBV7-2	many	TRBJ2-1	NA
TGTGCCAGTAGTATCCGTGGCTGGACAGATACGCAGTATTTT	CASSIRGWTDTQYF	TRBV19	many	TRBJ2-3	NA
TGTGCCAGCAGTTCGTCTACGGACAGGAGGACCCAGTACTTC	CASSSSTDRRTQYF	TRBV28	few	TRBJ2-5	TRBD1
TGTGCCAGCAGCGCCGGGACTATCTCCTACAATGAGCAGTTCTTC	CASSAGTISYNEQFF	TRBV9	many	TRBJ2-1	TRBD2
TGCAGTGCTAGCAGTATTACAGGGGGTCTGCGCACAGATACGCAGTATTTT	CSASSITGGLRTDTQYF	TRBV20-1	few	TRBJ2-3	TRBD1
TGTGCCAGCAGCTTCAGGGGAGAAGCTTTCTTT	CASSFRGEAFF	TRBV7-2	NA	TRBJ1-1	NA
TGTGCCAGCAGCCGCGGGACAGGGTTCAACGAGCAGTACTTC	CASSRGTGFNEQYF	TRBV7-9	few	TRBJ2-7	TRBD1
TGCGCCAGCAGTGAGTCAATGGGGCGAGGAGAGACCCAGTACTTC	CASSESMGRGETQYF	TRBV10-1	few	TRBJ2-5	NA
TGTGCCAGCAGCCAGAGCCCCAGCACAGATACGCAGTATTTT	CASSQSPSTDTQYF	TRBV14	NA	TRBJ2-3	NA
TGTGCCAGCAGCCAAGATTTGAGGGGGTCAACTAATGAAAAACTGTTTTTT	CASSQDLRGSTNEKLFF	TRBV4-2	few	TRBJ1-4	NA
TGCGCCAGCAGCTTTGGAGCAGTCCCTAGCACAGATACGCAGTATTTT	CASSFGAVPSTDTQYF	TRBV5-1	NA	TRBJ2-3	NA
TGTGCCAGCCTTTCCTACAGTACGACCGGGGAGCTGTTTTTT	CASLSYSTTGELFF	TRBV28	NA	TRBJ2-2	NA
TGTGCCAGCTCACCAGACAGGGCCAACTCCTACGAGCAGTACTTC	CASSPDRANSYEQYF	TRBV18	few	TRBJ2-7	TRBD1
TGTGCCTGGAGTGGAGCACTTACCTTCTACAATGAGCAGTTCTTC	CAWSGALTFYNEQFF	TRBV30	few	TRBJ2-1	NA
TGTGCCAGCAGCTTGGCTGAAGAGGGCACCATATATTTT	CASSLAEEGTIYF	TRBV7-6	NA	TRBJ1-3	NA
TGCGCCAGCAGCTTGGGAGAGGGTATGAACACTGAAGCTTTCTTT	CASSLGEGMNTEAFF	TRBV5-1	NA	TRBJ1-1	NA
TGTGCCAGCAGTTGGGCCTCCACTGACAGGGTTTCCTACGAGCAGTACTTC	CASSWASTDRVSYEQYF	TRBV6-2/TRBV6-3	NA	TRBJ2-7	TRBD1
TGTGCCAGCCGGACAGGGGGTAATGAAAAACTGTTTTTT	CASRTGGNEKLFF	TRBV28	few	TRBJ1-4	TRBD1
TGTGCCAGCAGTACCGACAGTGGAAGTCGAAATGAGCAGTTCTTC	CASSTDSGSRNEQFF	TRBV28	few	TRBJ2-1	NA
TGTGCCAGCAGCCAAGCGGGGGAAGAGACCCAGTACTTC	CASSQAGEETQYF	TRBV4-2	NA	TRBJ2-5	NA
TGCAGTGCTGACGGACAGGTCCGCGGGAGTTACTACGAGCAGTACTTC	CSADGQVRGSYYEQYF	TRBV20-1	NA	TRBJ2-7	NA
TGTGCCAGCGCACTGACAGGGGTAACCGGGGAGCTGTTTTTT	CASALTGVTGELFF	TRBV19	few	TRBJ2-2	TRBD1
TGTGCCAGCAGCTCCAGGACTAGCGGCAACAATGAGCAGTTCTTC	CASSSRTSGNNEQFF	TRBV7-2	NA	TRBJ2-1	TRBD2